These T cell receptor beta chains were read from a single sample in a study of Ad26.COV2.S vaccination and SARS-CoV-2 variants. Data came from immunoSEQ multiplex PCR; TCRdb stores just in-frame clones and leaves some out. The sample holds hundreds of thousands of clones, about 88% seen once. The sample was peripheral blood, taken in a trial of Ad26.COV2.S vaccine versus placebo. The receptors stem from a person between 18 and 65 years old who received the Ad26.COV2.S COVID-19 vaccine or a placebo. CDR3s include the opening cysteine and the closing phenylalanine or tryptophan.

j_call | v_call | cdr3_aa
TRBJ2-3 | TRBV3-1/TRBV3-2 | CASSQEGQGAGNTQYF
TRBJ2-7 | TRBV28 | CASSLGVSYEQYF
TRBJ1-6 | TRBV5-4 | CASSLGQGLYNSPLHF
TRBJ1-5 | TRBV7-2 | CASSGTGAGPQHF
TRBJ1-1 | TRBV29-1 | CSVRRDRGLDTEAFF
TRBJ1-1 | TRBV10-3 | CAISNSNTEAFF
TRBJ1-5 | TRBV7-9 | CASSPGRTISNQPQHF
TRBJ2-2 | TRBV6-5 | CASSPGNSGGELFF
TRBJ2-4 | TRBV5-4 | CASSLPGGLVNIQYF
TRBJ2-6 | TRBV29-1 | CSVESVSGANVLTF
TRBJ2-3 | TRBV11-2 | CASSLDPDVGDTQYF
TRBJ2-7 | TRBV9 | CASSVDAGTGSYEQYF
TRBJ1-2 | TRBV3-1/TRBV3-2 | CASTQGAAGYTF
TRBJ1-3 | TRBV11-2 | CASSLDDFSGNTIYF
TRBJ2-3 | TRBV18 | CASSPPGAGTLSTDTQYF
TRBJ2-7 | TRBV6-5 | CASSSWDPYEQYF
TRBJ1-3 | TRBV3-1/TRBV3-2 | CASSPLPNSGNTIYF
TRBJ2-4 | TRBV7-3 | CASSKGTTKNIQYF
TRBJ1-2 | TRBV19 | CASRSGYVDGYTF
- | TRBV6-5 | CASSPGLAGLYEQYF
TRBJ2-5 | TRBV9 | CASSRGGQGQETQYF
TRBJ2-1 | TRBV5-6 | CASSLWRIRNEQFF
TRBJ2-7 | TRBV28 | CATSGASGFSYEQYF
TRBJ1-2 | TRBV6-6 | CASSYSGQAPYGYTF
TRBJ1-1 | TRBV29-1 | CSVLHGTEAFF
TRBJ1-6 | TRBV5-1 | CASSPRANSPLHF
TRBJ1-1 | TRBV7-3 | CASSRTGVNTEAFF
TRBJ1-1 | TRBV10-3 | CAISEVAGTEAFF
TRBJ1-1 | TRBV9 | CASSGVRTFSEAFF
TRBJ2-2 | TRBV4-1 | CASSQEAEASGQLFF
TRBJ2-7 | TRBV3-1/TRBV3-2 | CASSHSPGLAYEQYF
TRBJ2-7 | TRBV11-2 | CASSLADRGNYEQYF
TRBJ1-2 | TRBV30 | CAWTLGGGGYTF
TRBJ2-1 | TRBV25-1 | CASSEYSSYNEQFF
TRBJ1-1 | TRBV25-1 | CASSVHVAAQAFF
TRBJ1-3 | TRBV27 | CASSLSAPRTGSASGNTIYF
TRBJ1-1 | TRBV6-5 | CASSYRGSGTEAFF
TRBJ1-1 | TRBV3-1/TRBV3-2 | CASSDIQGSEAFF